This T cell receptor beta chain was retrieved from a study of CD8+ T cells in alopecia areata. Germline CDR1 reads SGHRS; CDR2 reads YFSETQ. V dropped 5 bases and J dropped 4; count of bases not matched to a gene: 11. This CDR3 contains 15 residues. Described treatment: oral pan-JAK inhibitor, 5-10 mg twice daily. TCR sequencing used cDNA made by reverse transcription of extracted RNA. The data were produced by immunoSEQ multiplex PCR, yet TCRdb's version contains in-frame clones alone and is incomplete. Of 95,000 to 150,000 clones listed, over 60% were seen once; the top ten hold approximately 5.1%. The source material was CD4+ T cells sorted from blood, sampled at week 4, from a patient treated with tofacitinib. The gene calls are TRBV5-1 and TRBJ1-2, with TRBD1 matching over 7 bases. The clonotype was recovered from a human donor with alopecia areata. The CDR3 is CASSVGTAKSYGYTF. The CDR3 bases are TGCGCCAGCAGTGTTGGGACAGCAAAATCCTATGGCTACACCTTC.